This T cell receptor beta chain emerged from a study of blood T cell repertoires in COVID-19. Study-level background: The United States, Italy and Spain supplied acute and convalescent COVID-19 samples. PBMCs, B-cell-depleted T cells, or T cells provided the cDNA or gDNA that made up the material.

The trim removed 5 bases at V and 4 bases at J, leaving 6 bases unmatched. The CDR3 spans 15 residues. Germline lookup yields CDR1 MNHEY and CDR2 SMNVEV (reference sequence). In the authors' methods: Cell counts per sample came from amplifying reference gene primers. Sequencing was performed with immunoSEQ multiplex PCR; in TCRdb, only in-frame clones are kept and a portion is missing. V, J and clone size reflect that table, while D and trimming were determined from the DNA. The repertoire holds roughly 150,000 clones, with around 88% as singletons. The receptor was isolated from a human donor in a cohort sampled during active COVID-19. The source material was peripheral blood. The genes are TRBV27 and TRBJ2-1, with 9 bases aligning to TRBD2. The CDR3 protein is CASSGGTSGYNEQFF. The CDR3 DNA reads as TGTGCCAGCAGTGGTGGAACTAGCGGGTACAATGAGCAGTTCTTC.